This is a list of T cell receptor beta chains from one sample in a study of T cell responses to AZD1222 COVID-19 vaccine. This table comes from immunoSEQ multiplex PCR, and its TCRdb copy is limited to in-frame clones, with some not included. The sample comprises 190,000 or so clones, 90% to 95% of which are singletons, and roughly 3.5% rests with the top ten. The source material was peripheral blood, sampled 28 days after the second AZD1222 dose. Receptors were obtained from an adult who received the AZD1222 COVID-19 vaccine. The CDR3 runs from the conserved cysteine through the conserved F or W. The order of the fields is J gene, D gene, V gene, CDR3 protein. The D gene is left open where the match is weak.

TRBJ1-2 . TRBV5-4 CASSSGGRLGYTF
TRBJ2-7 . TRBV6-5 CASRPGTHTTYEQYF
TRBJ2-3 . TRBV5-1 CASSDNVQGTDTQYF
TRBJ1-6 TRBD1 TRBV30 CAWSNRGHSPLHF
TRBJ2-2 . TRBV7-7 CASSPAAGYTGELFF
TRBJ1-2 . TRBV19 CASTVIDTSSIYGYTF
TRBJ2-7 . TRBV14 CASSHGFPPEQYF
TRBJ2-7 TRBD2 TRBV9 CASSVAGESYEQYF
TRBJ2-7 TRBD1 TRBV5-1 CASSFDQGETYEQYF
TRBJ2-7 TRBD2 TRBV5-1 CASSLGTSGVSSYEQYF
TRBJ2-3 . TRBV24-1 CATSDSLRRGGEIGAQYF
TRBJ2-7 . TRBV11-2 CASSLDLTRAGEQYF
TRBJ2-1 . TRBV6-6 CASSTSGTNEQFF
TRBJ1-2 TRBD1 TRBV28 CASSDNRGGDTF
TRBJ2-7 . TRBV28 CASSFSLANEQYF
TRBJ2-7 . TRBV5-1 CASSLTSTGYEQYF
TRBJ2-1 TRBD2 TRBV24-1 CATSDDSSGSFYEQFF
TRBJ2-4 . TRBV11-2 CASSLAANQIAKNIQYF
TRBJ1-6 . TRBV28 CASSSLVGASYNSPLHF
TRBJ1-2 . TRBV6-5 CASSYSNNYGYTF
TRBJ2-5 TRBD2 TRBV4-1 CASSQDLGLAGNQETQYF
TRBJ1-1 . TRBV29-1 CSVVEAEAFF
TRBJ2-2 . TRBV6-5 CASSILASGELFF
TRBJ1-5 . TRBV24-1 CATSEADGGRGPQHF
TRBJ1-1 . TRBV5-1 CASTLVPDPNTEAFF
TRBJ2-1 . TRBV7-8 CASSPPGVLYNEQFF
TRBJ2-7 . TRBV6-5 CASSTGTSSYEQYF
TRBJ2-1 TRBD2 TRBV7-3 CASSLTGGMNEQFF
TRBJ1-1 TRBD1 TRBV11-2 CASSLRDRNTEAFF
TRBJ2-1 TRBD2 TRBV11-2 CASSLGGLALIYNEQFF
TRBJ1-2 . TRBV2 CASSVSIYGYTF
TRBJ2-2 TRBD2 TRBV19 CATTYGTSGRPGELFF
TRBJ2-7 . TRBV12-5 CASGLSLGEQYF
TRBJ2-3 . TRBV28 CASSFRGGAPDTQYF
TRBJ2-7 . TRBV14 CASSQEVVGDTDYEQYF
TRBJ2-3 . TRBV4-1 CASSQTFTDTQYF
TRBJ1-5 . TRBV5-1 CASSLNVGDQPQHF
TRBJ2-3 . TRBV5-1 CASSLVYSTDTQYF
TRBJ2-7 . TRBV7-9 CASSLSPPILSYEQYF
TRBJ2-7 TRBD1 TRBV2 CAGGQGSYEQYF
TRBJ2-1 TRBD2 TRBV4-3 CASSQLAGEQFF
TRBJ2-3 . TRBV11-3 CASSLVVGSSTDTQYF
TRBJ2-3 . TRBV19 CASSIGGVGGTDTQYF
TRBJ2-5 . TRBV7-2 CASSLYRESAYQETQYF
TRBJ1-5 . TRBV27 CASSTAGNSNQPQHF
TRBJ2-7 . TRBV5-1 CASSWRPENEQYF
TRBJ2-5 . TRBV7-5 CARSLVRLRGETQYF
TRBJ2-7 TRBD2 TRBV30 CAWKASGRAYEQYF
TRBJ1-6 TRBD1 TRBV5-1 CASSPRGPRNSPLHF
TRBJ1-5 . TRBV11-2 CASSLVSGGIPHRPQHF
TRBJ2-7 TRBD2 TRBV28 CASSLLVSGSMMYEQYF
TRBJ1-2 . TRBV9 CASSASGDPGSRGYTF